Below are 18 T cell receptor beta chains sequenced from a single sample in a study of metastatic and nonmetastatic thyroid tumors. TCRdb reanalyzed the PCR reads via MiXCR. This sample yields about 92,000 clones, of which under 15% are seen a single time; 3.6% belongs to the top ten. Every patient was untreated before thyroid surgery. The sample taken for sequencing was blood. The source is a female donor with papillary thyroid cancer or a benign thyroid nodule (not recorded which). Some clones in this sample may be carry-over from other donors' samples.

This clone was observed a handful of times. A read error may be the cause here, since a much bigger clone is one base away. The chain carries TRBV20-1 and TRBJ2-7; D uncertain. CDR1 and CDR2 from the germline V gene are DFQATT and SNEGSKA (reference sequence). The germline V and J ends were trimmed by 4 bases and 7 bases, with 11 bases remaining between them. This CDR3 region has 11 residues. The chain's CDR3 is CSAIDATEQYF. CDR3 sequence (DNA): TGCAGTGCTATAGATGCGACAGAGCAGTACTTC.

This clone was observed many times. The chain links TRBV9 to TRBJ2-7; D unresolved. The CDR3 contains 13 residues. V was trimmed by 0 bases and J by 4 bases, leaving 8 bases between them. Germline values: CDR1 SGDLS, CDR2 YYNGEE. As DNA, the CDR3 is TGTGCCAGCAGCGTAGGGGATTCATACGAGCAGTACTTC. Translated, it gives CASSVGDSYEQYF.

This clone has at least ten counts. The rearrangement joins TRBV5-8 to TRBJ2-1, with TRBD1 identical over 7 bases. The trim removed 0 bases at V and 8 bases at J, leaving 2 bases unmatched. Germline V gene sequence: CDR1 SGHTS, CDR2 YDEGEE. The CDR3 is made up of 13 amino acids. The CDR3 DNA reads TGTGCCAGCAGCTTGGGAGGGGGCCATGAGCAGTTCTTC. Translating gives CASSLGGGHEQFF.

This clone was seen more than once but under ten times. The rearrangement uses TRBV19 and TRBJ2-6; 8 bases fit TRBD1. With 4 bases clipped from V and 7 bases from J, the junction kept 12 bases outside the gene matches. The CDR3 has 17 residues. Germline CDR1 and CDR2: LNHDA and SQIVND (reference sequence). This CDR3 reads CASSKGRQGIRANVLTF. The DNA of the CDR3 is TGTGCCAGTAGTAAAGGGCGACAGGGGATCCGAGCCAACGTCCTGACTTTC.

At least ten counts were recorded for this clone. The V gene is TRBV2, the J gene TRBJ2-7, with D hard to call. CDR1 and CDR2 from the germline V gene are SNHLY and FYNNEI. The CDR3 consists of 13 residues. The V and J ends lost 6 bases and 2 bases respectively, with 11 bases between them. The CDR3 DNA reads as TGTGCCAGCAGGACCGACCTGACCTACGAGCAGTACTTC. It is translated as CASRTDLTYEQYF.

This clone was seen at least ten times. The J gene is TRBJ2-7, the V gene TRBV2, with 7 bases lining up with TRBD1. This CDR3 has 13 amino acids. The germline gives CDR1 SNHLY, CDR2 FYNNEI. With V trimmed by 6 bases and J by 5 bases, 7 bases remained unmatched. CDR3 loop: CASRYQQGNEQYF. CDR3 bases: TGTGCCAGCAGATACCAACAGGGGAACGAGCAGTACTTC.

For this clone: A read error may explain this, as a much larger clone is one base away. The chain is built from TRBV5-1 and TRBJ2-2, with D possibly TRBD2 on 5 matching bases. The CDR3 spans 11 residues. Germline values: CDR1 SGHRS, CDR2 YFSETQ. The CDR3 DNA is TGCGCCAGCAACCCCACCGGGGAGATGTTTTTT. It encodes CASNPTGEMFF.

The chain uses TRBV20-1 and TRBJ1-5; no firm D call. Germline V gene sequence: CDR1 DFQATT, CDR2 SNEGSKA (reference sequence). The CDR3 length is 15 residues. Deletions cut 3 bases from V and 0 bases from J, with 12 bases between. The CDR3 loop is CSASHGRDSNQPQHF. The CDR3 DNA reads as TGCAGTGCTAGCCATGGGCGAGATAGCAATCAGCCCCAGCATTTT.

This clone has ten or more counts. The chain couples TRBV28 to TRBJ1-5, with TRBD1 as a possible D gene (6 bases). The germline V gene encodes CDR1 MDHEN and CDR2 SYDVKM. The CDR3 totals 15 residues. Between the trimmed V and J ends, which lost 7 bases and 5 bases, there was a span of 18 bases. The DNA of the CDR3 is TGTGCCAGCAACGAAGGGGGACGACCTCATCAGCCCCAGCATTTT. Translating it yields CASNEGGRPHQPQHF.

With respect to this clone: This could be a read error, since a much larger clone is one nucleotide away. V is TRBV28 and J is TRBJ2-4, with TRBD1 matching over 7 bases. Germline CDR1 MDHEN, CDR2 SYDVKM. Germline trimming cut 6 bases from V and 2 bases from J; bases unmatched to any gene: 13. This CDR3 has 17 residues. Here the CDR3 DNA reads TGTGCCAGCAGGCTGGTTACAGGGGACCACTCCAAAAACATTCAGTACTTC. Its translation: CASRLVTGDHSKNIQYF.

Here the CDR3 reads CASRDTSGRANFPTDTQYF. CDR3 DNA: TGTGCCAGCAGGGATACTAGCGGGAGGGCCAATTTCCCCACAGATACGCAGTATTTT. This rearrangement joins TRBV2 to TRBJ2-3; 13 bases agree with TRBD2. Germline CDR1 reads SNHLY; CDR2 reads FYNNEI. The CDR3 loop spans 19 amino acids. V dropped 6 bases and J dropped 2; count of bases not matched to a gene: 14.

This clone was seen ten or more times. Possible read error: a much larger clone is one base away. The J gene is TRBJ2-3, the V gene TRBV27; 7 bases are shared with TRBD1. J gave up 3 bases and V 5 bases, and 2 bases lay outside the gene matches. Germline V gene sequence: CDR1 MNHEY, CDR2 SMNVEV (reference sequence). The CDR3 spans 13 residues. The CDR3 region has the DNA TGTGCCAGCAGTCCGACAGGGACAGATACGCAGTATTTT. Amino acids: CASSPTGTDTQYF.

The table lists this clone with many counts. This chain connects TRBV6-5 to TRBJ1-3; D call uncertain. This CDR3 contains 15 residues. Germline-derived CDR1 and CDR2 are MNHEY and SVGAGI. Trimming cost V 0 bases and J 0 bases, with 6 bases left between them. The CDR3 is CASSYSRSSGNTIYF. In nucleotides, the CDR3 is TGTGCCAGCAGTTACTCTAGGAGCTCTGGAAACACCATATATTTT.

This clone was detected many times. Distinct nucleotide sequences in the sample also encode this CDR3. This chain joins TRBV5-1 and TRBJ2-5; D gene unclear. There are 12 residues in the CDR3. Germline CDR1 and CDR2: SGHRS and YFSETQ. Trimming removed 7 bases at V and 5 bases at J, with 12 bases between. The CDR3 region has the DNA TGCGCCAGCGGTCTCGGGCGGGAGACCCAGTACTTC. Its protein is CASGLGRETQYF.

This clone was seen ten or more times. This chain uses TRBV6-1 with TRBJ2-2; 8 bases are shared with TRBD1. With 4 bases clipped from V and 5 bases from J, the junction kept 6 bases outside the gene matches. CDR3 length: 15 amino acids. Germline lookup yields CDR1 MNHNS and CDR2 SASEGT. CDR3 bases: TGTGCCAGCAGTGCAGCAGGGGGCAGTACCGGGGAGCTGTTTTTT. Translated: CASSAAGGSTGELFF.

This clone was detected many times. The chain is built from TRBV2 and TRBJ2-4; D possibly corresponds to TRBD1 (6 bases). The CDR3 totals 13 residues. V was cut by 6 bases and J by 5 bases, with 11 bases left in between. Germline loops: CDR1 SNHLY, CDR2 FYNNEI. For the CDR3, the DNA is TGTGCCAGCAGGAGGGACACCCAAAACATTCAGTACTTC. It codes for CASRRDTQNIQYF.

Concerning this clone itself: The junction departs from the called germline gene at one end, perhaps through a read error. The chain uses TRBV20-1 and TRBJ2-1, with 8 bases fitting TRBD2. The CDR3 totals 16 residues. Germline assignment: CDR1 DFQATT and CDR2 SNEGSKA (reference sequence). CDR3 protein: CSARDLRTSSHNDQFF. The CDR3 nucleotides read TGCAGTGCTAGAGACCTTCGGACTAGCTCCCACAATGATCAGTTCTTC.

This clone was seen at least ten times. Other DNA sequences from this sample encode an identical CDR3 as well. J is TRBJ2-5 and V is TRBV6-1, with 10 bases lining up with TRBD2. The V and J ends lost 6 bases and 4 bases, in that order; junction bases with no gene match: 11. The V gene's germline CDR1 is MNHNS and CDR2 SASEGT. The CDR3 extends over 16 amino acids. As DNA, the CDR3 is TGTGCCAGCAGCGAGCGGGGGGGCTTGATCGGAGAGACCCAGTACTTC. Translated, it gives CASSERGGLIGETQYF.